This T cell receptor beta chain appears in the sequencing data of a study of T-cell reconstitution after alpha-beta-depleted transplantation in children. Study outcomes and limitations: Most T-cell counts and diversity one year after the transplant came from T cells that were newly produced. In patients about two months after transplant, alpha-beta T cells reportedly arose from several hundred expanded graft clones. After transplant, high TCRbeta diversity at day 60 in some patients arose from surviving recipient T cells and thymic progenitors.

This clonotype was seen more than once but under ten times. What it binds is not known. Molecular barcoding with unique molecular identifiers was used for the TCRbeta library. TCRdb redid the calling of the PCR reads with MiXCR, one entry per CDR3 protein. The sample lists about 130,000 distinct CDR3 sequences, 8% to 10% seen once, with 24% in the top ten. This TCR was sampled from a girl under three years old who had a stem cell transplant for combined immunodeficiency, so the T cells may come from the graft donor. This material consisted of PBMCs, mostly from graft donor cells, taken 180 days after TCRalphabeta/CD19-depleted stem cell transplant.

CDR3 amino acids: CSARGLPDRVYEQYF. In DNA, the CDR3 is TGCAGTGCTAGAGGTTTACCGGACAGGGTCTACGAGCAGTACTTC. The V gene is TRBV20-1, the J gene TRBJ2-7; 8 bases align to TRBD1. Germline CDR1 DFQATT, CDR2 SNEGSKA (reference sequence). V shed 1 base and J 3 bases; nucleotides not matched to a gene: 8. The CDR3 loop spans 15 amino acids.